Below, 15 T cell receptor beta chains from the same sample are listed, as sequenced in a study of cytomegalovirus exposure and HLA in healthy donors (dated by TCRdb to about 2017). Libraries were prepared through the immunoSEQ multiplex PCR assay. The multiplex PCR relied on a mix of 60 forward primers for TCR Vbeta segments and 13 reverse primers for TCR Jbeta segments. TCRdb carries this immuneACCESS record with in-frame sequences only. Its versions omit some clonotypes, under half of them owing to an unresolved V gene in the studies checked, with the rest unexplained. For this sample there are over 150,000 clones; roughly 70% appear just once. 2.1% of the sample is taken by the ten largest. Sequenced input: PBMCs. The source is a man aged 30 to 45 in good health and CMV-seronegative.

The rearrangement joins TRBV5-1 to TRBJ2-3; 9 nucleotides align to TRBD1. The CDR3 is 14 amino acids. With V trimmed by 4 bases and J by 3 bases, 3 bases remained unmatched. The V gene's germline CDR1 is SGHRS and CDR2 YFSETQ. CDR3 protein: CASSIGQGTDTQYF. The CDR3 DNA follows: TGCGCCAGCAGCATCGGACAGGGGACAGATACGCAGTATTTT.

V gene TRBV5-1 combines with J gene TRBJ2-1; D is possibly TRBD1 (6 bases). V lost 0 bases to trimming and J lost 6 bases, with 7 bases between them. CDR1 and CDR2 from the germline V gene are SGHRS and YFSETQ. The CDR3 runs 13 residues. CDR3 protein: CASSLAGVNEQFF. Here the CDR3 DNA reads TGCGCCAGCAGCTTGGCAGGGGTCAATGAGCAGTTCTTC.

V usage is TRBV5-8 and J usage is TRBJ1-1; D remains unclear. In germline, CDR1 is SGHTS, CDR2 YDEGEE. The V end was cut by 0 bases, the J end by 6 bases, with 12 bases between. This CDR3 has 14 residues. The CDR3 region has the DNA TGTGCCAGCAGCTTGGGTGAGGTCCCCGCTGAAGCTTTCTTT. Its translation is CASSLGEVPAEAFF.

This clone was observed once. CDR3 in amino acids: CAWTGLTTEAFF. CDR3 coding DNA: TGTGCCTGGACAGGTTTGACCACTGAAGCTTTCTTT. The V and J genes are TRBV30 and TRBJ1-1; D is ambiguous. The germline V gene has CDR1 GTSNPN and CDR2 SVGIG (reference sequence). There are 12 residues in the CDR3. V was shortened by 4 bases and J by 4 bases, with 10 bases between the two germline ends.

The chain couples TRBV11-2 to TRBJ2-7; D is perhaps TRBD2 (5 bases). Trimming pared 5 bases from V and 3 bases from J, leaving 17 bases between. The CDR3 is 15 amino acids. The germline gives CDR1 SGHAT, CDR2 FQNNGV. CDR3 coding DNA: TGTGCCAGCAGCACCGCGGGCAGGCTCGACTACGAGCAGTACTTC. Amino acid sequence: CASSTAGRLDYEQYF.

The sample holds a few counts of this clone. This specimen includes other DNA sequences encoding the same CDR3. This rearrangement joins TRBV5-1 to TRBJ2-3, with D possibly TRBD1 on 6 matching bases. This CDR3 is 14 amino acids long. The germline V and J ends were trimmed by 5 bases and 0 bases, with 10 bases remaining between them. CDR1 SGHRS and CDR2 YFSETQ come from the germline V gene. The chain's CDR3 is CASSSGQSTDTQYF. In DNA, the CDR3 is TGCGCCAGCAGTTCCGGACAGAGCACAGATACGCAGTATTTT.

V is TRBV29-1 and J is TRBJ1-1; D remains ambiguous. CDR1 and CDR2 from the germline V gene are SQVTM and ANQGSEA. V dropped 0 bases and J dropped 7 bases, with 12 bases sitting between them. This CDR3 is 13 amino acids long. The CDR3 sequence: CSVEDHAVLEAFF. CDR3 DNA: TGCAGCGTTGAAGATCATGCGGTACTTGAAGCTTTCTTT.

The chain carries TRBV4-2 and TRBJ1-1; D is unclear. The length of the CDR3 is 15 residues. Trimming shortened V by 0 bases and J by 3 bases, and 11 bases separated the two germline ends. Per germline, CDR1 LGHNA and CDR2 YNFKEQ. The CDR3: CASSQDTTADTEAFF. The CDR3 DNA follows: TGTGCCAGCAGCCAAGATACAACCGCCGACACTGAAGCTTTCTTT.

The chain recombines TRBV5-6 with TRBJ2-6; TRBD1 is a possible D gene (5 bases). CDR1 is SGHDT, CDR2 YYEEEE, per germline. Trimming removed 3 bases at V and 0 bases at J, with 7 bases between. This CDR3 comprises 15 residues. CDR3 bases: TGTGCCAGCAGCTCCGACAGCTCTGGGGCCAACGTCCTGACTTTC. Protein sequence: CASSSDSSGANVLTF. The full variable domain, completed using reference TRBV5-6 and TRBJ2-6, is DAGVTQSPTHLIKTRGQQVTLRCSPKSGHDTVSWYQQALGQGPQFIFQYYEEEERQRGNFPDRFSGHQFPNYSSELNVNALLLGDSALYLCASSSDSSGANVLTFGAGSRLTVL.

This chain joins TRBV6-5 and TRBJ1-2, with 8 bases identical to TRBD1. This CDR3 region has 13 residues. V lost 6 bases and J lost 4; bases outside the gene matches: 4. The germline gives CDR1 MNHEY, CDR2 SVGAGI. CDR3 bases: TGTGCCAGCAGACCGACAGGGGCCTATGGCTACACCTTC. As protein: CASRPTGAYGYTF.

CDR3 loop: CASSPGRGPSTEAFF. In DNA form, the CDR3 reads TGTGCCAGCAGCCCCGGAAGGGGGCCCAGCACTGAAGCTTTCTTT. V gene TRBV6-5 combines with J gene TRBJ1-1, with TRBD1 matching over 7 bases. The CDR3 runs to 15 residues. V dropped 6 bases and J dropped 4; count of bases not matched to a gene: 11. Germline lookup yields CDR1 MNHEY and CDR2 SVGAGI.

In this sample, this clone turned up a few times. The gene calls are TRBV4-3 and TRBJ1-2, with D perhaps TRBD1 (5 bases). This CDR3 is 16 amino acids long. Trimming left V 0 bases short and J 4 bases short, with 15 bases between. Germline V gene lookup returns CDR1 LGHNA and CDR2 YSLEER. In nucleotides, the CDR3 is TGCGCCAGCAGCCAAGAGTACAGACAGACGACCTATGGCTACACCTTC. It specifies CASSQEYRQTTYGYTF.

This chain joins TRBV30 and TRBJ2-5, with 9 bases aligning to TRBD1. Germline V gene data show CDR1 as GTSNPN and CDR2 as SVGIG (reference sequence). V lost 5 bases and J lost 6; bases outside the gene matches: 10. The CDR3 totals 14 residues. The CDR3 loop reads CAWENPGQGKTQYF. CDR3 coding DNA: TGTGCCTGGGAGAACCCGGGACAGGGAAAGACCCAGTACTTC.

The table lists this clone with many counts. The V and J genes are TRBV4-3 and TRBJ2-2; D possibly corresponds to TRBD2 (6 bases). The length of the CDR3 is 15 residues. Germline V lookup: CDR1 LGHNA, CDR2 YSLEER. The V gene lost 4 bases and the J gene lost 2 bases, with 11 bases spanning the gap. The CDR3 reads CASSPSRGNTGELFF. The CDR3 DNA sequence: TGCGCCAGCAGCCCCTCGCGGGGTAACACCGGGGAGCTGTTTTTT.

This clone was detected once. The chain uses TRBV27 and TRBJ2-1, with TRBD1 as a possible D gene (5 bases). CDR1 is MNHEY, CDR2 SMNVEV, per germline (reference sequence). The CDR3 runs to 14 residues. Trimming shortened V by 5 bases and J by 9 bases, and 17 bases separated the two germline ends. CDR3 region: CASSADRDRAEQFF. CDR3 coding DNA: TGTGCCAGCAGTGCTGACCGAGACAGAGCTGAGCAGTTCTTC.